This T cell receptor (beta chain) was recorded in a study of T cell changes during pregnancy in multiple sclerosis. The CDR3 has 15 residues. Germline values: CDR1 SGDLS, CDR2 YYNGEE. Losses at the gene ends were 3 bases for V and 1 base for J; bases not matched to a gene: 5. TCRdb keeps only in-frame clones here, not all; method: immunoSEQ multiplex PCR. The table has about 39,000 clones, 92% seen once; the top ten hold roughly 29%. The receptor's source is a female donor with multiple sclerosis, enrolled in a pregnancy study. The sample here was CD8+ T cells from peripheral blood mononuclear cells, taken before pregnancy. This sequence joins TRBV9 and TRBJ2-5; TRBD2 matches at 8 bases. The chain's CDR3 is CASSASGGVQETQYF. In DNA form, the CDR3 reads TGTGCCAGCAGCGCATCGGGGGGGGTCCAAGAGACCCAGTACTTC.